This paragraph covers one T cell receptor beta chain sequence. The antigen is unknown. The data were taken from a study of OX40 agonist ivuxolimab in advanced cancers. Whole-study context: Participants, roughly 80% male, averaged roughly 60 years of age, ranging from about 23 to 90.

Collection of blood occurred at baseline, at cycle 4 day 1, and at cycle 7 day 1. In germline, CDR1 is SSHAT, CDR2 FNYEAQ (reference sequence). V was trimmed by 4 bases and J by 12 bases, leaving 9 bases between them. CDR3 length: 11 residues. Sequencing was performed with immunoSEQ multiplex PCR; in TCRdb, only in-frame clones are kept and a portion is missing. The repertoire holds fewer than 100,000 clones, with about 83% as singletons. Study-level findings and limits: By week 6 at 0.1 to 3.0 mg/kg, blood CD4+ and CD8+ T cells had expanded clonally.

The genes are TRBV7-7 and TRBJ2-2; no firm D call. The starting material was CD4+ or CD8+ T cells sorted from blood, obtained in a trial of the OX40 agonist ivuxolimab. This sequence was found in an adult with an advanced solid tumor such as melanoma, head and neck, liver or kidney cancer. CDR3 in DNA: TGTGCCAGCAGCTCTGGGCGGCAGCTGTTTTTT. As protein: CASSSGRQLFF.